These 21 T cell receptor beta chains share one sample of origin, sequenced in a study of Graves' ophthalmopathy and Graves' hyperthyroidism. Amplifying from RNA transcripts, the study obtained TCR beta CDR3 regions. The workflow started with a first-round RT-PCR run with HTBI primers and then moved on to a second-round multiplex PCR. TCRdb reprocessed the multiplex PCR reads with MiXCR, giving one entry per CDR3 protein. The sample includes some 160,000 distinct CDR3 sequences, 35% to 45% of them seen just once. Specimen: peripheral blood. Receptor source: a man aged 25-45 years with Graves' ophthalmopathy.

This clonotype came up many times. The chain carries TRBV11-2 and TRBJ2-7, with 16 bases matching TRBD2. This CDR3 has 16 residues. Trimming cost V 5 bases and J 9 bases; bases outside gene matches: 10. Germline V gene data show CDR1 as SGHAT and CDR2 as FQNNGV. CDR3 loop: CASSPGTSGRAIRQYF. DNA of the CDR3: TGTGCCAGCAGCCCCGGGACTAGCGGGAGGGCCATAAGGCAGTACTTC.

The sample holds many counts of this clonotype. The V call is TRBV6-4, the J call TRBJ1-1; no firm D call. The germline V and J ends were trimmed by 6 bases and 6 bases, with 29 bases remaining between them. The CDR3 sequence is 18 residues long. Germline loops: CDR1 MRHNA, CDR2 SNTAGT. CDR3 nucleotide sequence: TGTGCCAGCAGACCCTTCCGCTGGGAGGCTGGCTCTGGAGCTGAAGCTTTCTTT. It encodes CASRPFRWEAGSGAEAFF.

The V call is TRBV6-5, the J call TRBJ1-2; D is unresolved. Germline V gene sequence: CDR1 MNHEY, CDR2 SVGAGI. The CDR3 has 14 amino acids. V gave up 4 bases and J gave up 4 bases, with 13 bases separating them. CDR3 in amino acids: CASSSGALGYGYTF. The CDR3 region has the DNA TGTGCCAGCAGTTCAGGAGCTCTGGGCTATGGCTACACCTTC.

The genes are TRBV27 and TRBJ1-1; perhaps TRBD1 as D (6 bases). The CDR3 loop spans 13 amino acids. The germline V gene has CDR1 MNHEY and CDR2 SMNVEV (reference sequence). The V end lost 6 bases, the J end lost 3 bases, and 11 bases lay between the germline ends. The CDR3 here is CASSGTTHTEAFF. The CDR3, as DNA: TGTGCCAGCAGCGGGACAACCCACACTGAAGCTTTCTTT.

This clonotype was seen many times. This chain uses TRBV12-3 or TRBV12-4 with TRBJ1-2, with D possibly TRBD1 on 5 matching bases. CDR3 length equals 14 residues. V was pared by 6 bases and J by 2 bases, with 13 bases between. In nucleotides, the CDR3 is TGTGCCAGCAGCCGGGACGGACCGAACTATGGCTACACCTTC. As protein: CASSRDGPNYGYTF.

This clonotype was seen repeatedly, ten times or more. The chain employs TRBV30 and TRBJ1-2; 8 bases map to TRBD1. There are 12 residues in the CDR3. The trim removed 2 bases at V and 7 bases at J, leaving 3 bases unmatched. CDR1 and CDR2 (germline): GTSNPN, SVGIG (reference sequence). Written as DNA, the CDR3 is TGTGCCTGGAGTCTGACAGGGGCTGGCTACACCTTC. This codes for CAWSLTGAGYTF.

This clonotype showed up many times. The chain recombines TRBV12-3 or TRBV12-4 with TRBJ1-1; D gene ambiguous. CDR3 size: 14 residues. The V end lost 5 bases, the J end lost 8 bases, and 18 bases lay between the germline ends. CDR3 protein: CASSPSLGPTEAFF. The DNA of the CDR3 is TGTGCCAGCAGTCCATCCCTCGGGCCCACAGAAGCTTTCTTT.

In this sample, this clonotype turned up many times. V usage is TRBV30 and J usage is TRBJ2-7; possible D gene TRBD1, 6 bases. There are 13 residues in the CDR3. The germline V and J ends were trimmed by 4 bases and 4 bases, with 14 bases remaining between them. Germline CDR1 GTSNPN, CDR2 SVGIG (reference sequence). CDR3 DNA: TGTGCCTGGACAAACAGGGTTGTGTACGAGCAGTACTTC. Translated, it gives CAWTNRVVYEQYF. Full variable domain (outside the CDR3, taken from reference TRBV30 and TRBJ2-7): SQTIHQWPATLVQPVGSPLSLECTVEGTSNPNLYWYRQAAGRGLQLLFYSVGIGQISSEVPQNLSASRPQDRQFILSSKKLLLSDSGFYLCAWTNRVVYEQYFGPGTRLTVT.

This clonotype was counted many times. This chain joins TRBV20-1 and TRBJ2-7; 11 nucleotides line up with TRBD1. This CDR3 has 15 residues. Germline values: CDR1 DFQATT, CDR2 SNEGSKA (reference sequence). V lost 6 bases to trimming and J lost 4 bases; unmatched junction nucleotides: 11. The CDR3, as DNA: TGCAGTGCCAATACCGGGACAGGGGGGCGGTACGAGCAGTACTTC. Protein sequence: CSANTGTGGRYEQYF.

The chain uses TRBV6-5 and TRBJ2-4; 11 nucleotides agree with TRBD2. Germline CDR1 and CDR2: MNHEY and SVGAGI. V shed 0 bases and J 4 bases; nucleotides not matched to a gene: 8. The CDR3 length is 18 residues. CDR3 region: CASSYSSLLAGGKNIQYF. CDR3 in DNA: TGTGCCAGCAGTTACTCTAGCCTCCTAGCGGGAGGTAAAAACATTCAGTACTTC.

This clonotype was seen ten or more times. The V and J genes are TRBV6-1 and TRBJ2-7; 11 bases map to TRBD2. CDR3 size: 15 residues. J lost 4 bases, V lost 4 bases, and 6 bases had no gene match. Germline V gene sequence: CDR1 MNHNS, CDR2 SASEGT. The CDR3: CASSGKTSGDYEQYF. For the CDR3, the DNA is TGTGCCAGCAGTGGAAAGACTAGCGGGGATTACGAGCAGTACTTC.

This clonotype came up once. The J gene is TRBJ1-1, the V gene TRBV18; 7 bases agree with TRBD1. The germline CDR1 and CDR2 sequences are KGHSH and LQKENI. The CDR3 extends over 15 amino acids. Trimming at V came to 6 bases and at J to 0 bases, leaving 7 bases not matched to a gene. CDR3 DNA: TGTGCCAGCTCGCTGCAGACAGGGATGAACACTGAAGCTTTCTTT. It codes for CASSLQTGMNTEAFF.

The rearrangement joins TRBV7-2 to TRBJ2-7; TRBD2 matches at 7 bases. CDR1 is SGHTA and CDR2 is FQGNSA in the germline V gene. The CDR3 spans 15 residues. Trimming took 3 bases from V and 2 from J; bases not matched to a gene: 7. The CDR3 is CASSFRDYLTYEQYF. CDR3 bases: TGTGCCAGCAGCTTCCGGGACTACCTCACCTACGAGCAGTACTTC. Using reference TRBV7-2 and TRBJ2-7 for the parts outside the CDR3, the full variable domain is GAGVSQSPSNKVTEKGKDVELRCDPISGHTALYWYRQSLGQGLEFLIYFQGNSAPDKSGLPSDRFSAERTGGSVSTLTIQRTQQEDSAVYLCASSFRDYLTYEQYFGPGTRLTVT.

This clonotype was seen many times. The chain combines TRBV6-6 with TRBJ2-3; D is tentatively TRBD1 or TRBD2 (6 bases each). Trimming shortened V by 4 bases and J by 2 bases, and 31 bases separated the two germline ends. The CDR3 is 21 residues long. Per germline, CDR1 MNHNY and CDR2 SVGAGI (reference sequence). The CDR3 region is CASSSTRGQRVTQEPTDTQYF. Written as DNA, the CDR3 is TGTGCCAGCAGTTCAACCCGGGGGCAGCGGGTGACCCAAGAGCCCACAGATACGCAGTATTTT.

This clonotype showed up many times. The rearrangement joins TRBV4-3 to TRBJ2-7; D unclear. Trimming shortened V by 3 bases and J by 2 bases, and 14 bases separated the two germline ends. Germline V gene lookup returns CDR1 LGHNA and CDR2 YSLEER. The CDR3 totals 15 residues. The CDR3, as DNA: TGCGCCAGCAGCCACCTCCTGACTGCGCCCTACGAGCAGTACTTC. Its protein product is CASSHLLTAPYEQYF.

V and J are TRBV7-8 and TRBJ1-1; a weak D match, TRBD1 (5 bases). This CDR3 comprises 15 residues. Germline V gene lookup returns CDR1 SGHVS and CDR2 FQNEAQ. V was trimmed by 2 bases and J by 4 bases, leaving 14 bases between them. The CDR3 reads CASSLSWAGSTEAFF. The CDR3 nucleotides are TGTGCCAGCAGCTTAAGCTGGGCAGGGAGCACTGAAGCTTTCTTT.

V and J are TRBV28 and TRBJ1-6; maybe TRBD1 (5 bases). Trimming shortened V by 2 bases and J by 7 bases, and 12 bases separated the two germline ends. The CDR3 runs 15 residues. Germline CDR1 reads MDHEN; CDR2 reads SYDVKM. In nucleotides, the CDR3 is TGTGCCAGCAGTTTAGAGGGACGGTGGAATTCACCCCTCCACTTT. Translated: CASSLEGRWNSPLHF.

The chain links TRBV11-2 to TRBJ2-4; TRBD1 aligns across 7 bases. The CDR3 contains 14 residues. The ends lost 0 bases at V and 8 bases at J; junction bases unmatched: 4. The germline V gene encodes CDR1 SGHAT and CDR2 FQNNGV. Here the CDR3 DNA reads TGTGCCAGCAGCTTAGACAGGGGGATGGACATTCAGTACTTC. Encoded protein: CASSLDRGMDIQYF.

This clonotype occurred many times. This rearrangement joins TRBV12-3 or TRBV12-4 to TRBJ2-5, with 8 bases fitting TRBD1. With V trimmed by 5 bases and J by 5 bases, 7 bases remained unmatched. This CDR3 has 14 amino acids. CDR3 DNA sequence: TGTGCCAGCAGTCCAGACAGGGGTTGGGAGACCCAGTACTTC. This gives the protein CASSPDRGWETQYF.

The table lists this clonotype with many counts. The CDR3 sequence: CASSAGETDTQYF. The CDR3 DNA reads as TGTGCCAGCAGTGCGGGAGAAACAGATACGCAGTATTTT. This chain links TRBV6-4 with TRBJ2-3; the D gene is possibly TRBD2 (6 bases). CDR1 and CDR2 (germline): MRHNA, SNTAGT. Deletions cut 4 bases from V and 3 bases from J, with 8 bases between. The CDR3 is made up of 13 amino acids.

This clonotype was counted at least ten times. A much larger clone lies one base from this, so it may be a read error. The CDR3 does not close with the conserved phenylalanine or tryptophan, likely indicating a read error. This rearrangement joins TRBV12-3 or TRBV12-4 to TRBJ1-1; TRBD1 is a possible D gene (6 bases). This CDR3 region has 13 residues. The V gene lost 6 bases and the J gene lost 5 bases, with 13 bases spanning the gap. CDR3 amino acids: CASSTPGETEAFS. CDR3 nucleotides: TGTGCCAGCAGCACTCCAGGGGAGACTGAAGCTTTCTCT.